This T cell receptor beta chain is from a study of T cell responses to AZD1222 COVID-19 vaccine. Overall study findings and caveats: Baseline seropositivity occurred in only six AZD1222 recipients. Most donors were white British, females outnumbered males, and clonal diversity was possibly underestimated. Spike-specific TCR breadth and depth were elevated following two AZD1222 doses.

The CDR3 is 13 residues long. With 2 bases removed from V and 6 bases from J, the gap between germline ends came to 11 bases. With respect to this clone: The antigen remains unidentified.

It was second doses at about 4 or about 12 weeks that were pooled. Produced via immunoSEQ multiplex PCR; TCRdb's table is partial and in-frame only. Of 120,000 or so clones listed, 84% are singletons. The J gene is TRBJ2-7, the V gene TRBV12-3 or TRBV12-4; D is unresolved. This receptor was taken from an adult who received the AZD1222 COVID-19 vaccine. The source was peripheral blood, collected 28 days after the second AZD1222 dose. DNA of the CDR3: TGTGCCAGCAGTTTAAACCACCTCGTCGAGCAGTACTTC. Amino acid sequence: CASSLNHLVEQYF.